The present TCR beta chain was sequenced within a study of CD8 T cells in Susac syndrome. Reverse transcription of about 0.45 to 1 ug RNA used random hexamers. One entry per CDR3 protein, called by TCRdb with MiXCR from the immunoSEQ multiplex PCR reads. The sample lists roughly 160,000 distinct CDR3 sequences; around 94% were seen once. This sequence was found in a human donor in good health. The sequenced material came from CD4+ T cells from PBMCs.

CDR3 loop: CSASGWDIFTDTQYF. DNA of the CDR3: TGCAGTGCCTCTGGGTGGGACATTTTCACAGATACGCAGTATTTT. J is TRBJ2-3 and V is TRBV20-1; weak D call: TRBD1 (6 bases). Germline V CDR1 and CDR2: DFQATT, SNEGSKA (reference sequence). Trimming cost V 6 bases and J 2 bases, with 18 bases left between them. The CDR3 contains 15 residues.